The next 14 T cell receptor beta chains were all read from a single sample in a study of blood T cell repertoires in COVID-19. Measured with immunoSEQ multiplex PCR; TCRdb has only the in-frame clones, and not every one. This sample yields about 200,000 clones, of which less than 85% are seen a single time; 4.5% to 7% belongs to the top ten. Specimen: peripheral blood. These receptors originate from a woman between 65 and 79 years old with acute or convalescent COVID-19.

The CDR3 region is CASSRYRYSGVSGKAHEQYF. The CDR3, as DNA: TGTGCCAGCAGCCGTTACCGGTATTCGGGGGTCAGCGGGAAGGCCCACGAGCAGTACTTC. The V call is TRBV3-1 (or the pseudogene TRBV3-2), the J call TRBJ2-7; 7 positions agree with TRBD2. The CDR3 runs 20 residues. V trimming: 4 bases; J trimming: 5 bases; junction bases outside the gene matches: 26. Germline loops: CDR1 LGHDT, CDR2 YNNKEL (reference sequence).

This chain connects TRBV2 to TRBJ2-2; TRBD2 is a possible D gene (6 bases). Per the germline V gene, CDR1 is SNHLY and CDR2 is FYNNEI. This CDR3 is built from 14 residues. V was trimmed by 0 bases and J by 5 bases, leaving 7 bases between them. The CDR3 spells CASSEARGTGELFF. The CDR3 nucleotides are TGTGCCAGCAGTGAAGCGCGGGGAACCGGGGAGCTGTTTTTT.

The sample holds one count of this clone. The CDR3 sequence: CATTGGPSGGMSSYNEQFF. CDR3 nucleotide sequence: TGTGCCACCACTGGGGGGCCTAGCGGGGGAATGAGCTCCTACAATGAGCAGTTCTTC. The rearrangement uses TRBV10-3 and TRBJ2-1; 10 bases agree with TRBD2. The CDR3 is 19 residues long. Germline trimming cut 10 bases from V and 0 bases from J; bases unmatched to any gene: 18. Germline V gives CDR1 ENHRY, CDR2 SYGVKD.

This clone has more than one count but fewer than ten. The rearrangement uses TRBV9 and TRBJ1-4; maybe TRBD1 (6 bases). The germline gives CDR1 SGDLS, CDR2 YYNGEE. The CDR3 sequence is 16 residues long. V lost 2 bases and J 3 bases, leaving 14 bases between the germline ends. The DNA of the CDR3 is TGTGCCAGCAGCGTGGGACGGACAGCCGCTAATGAAAAACTGTTTTTT. Amino acids: CASSVGRTAANEKLFF.

The J gene is TRBJ1-2, the V gene TRBV2; TRBD1 matches 9 bases. The CDR3 contains 18 residues. With V trimmed by 4 bases and J by 4 bases, 16 bases remained unmatched. In germline, CDR1 is SNHLY, CDR2 FYNNEI. CDR3 region: CASSGAKGRQGDIYGYTF. The CDR3 coding sequence is TGTGCCAGCAGTGGCGCAAAAGGTAGACAGGGGGATATCTATGGCTACACCTTC.

The V call is TRBV19, the J call TRBJ1-2; weak D call: TRBD1 (6 bases). The CDR3 extends over 12 amino acids. V lost 8 bases and J lost 5, with 12 bases in between. The germline V gene encodes CDR1 LNHDA and CDR2 SQIVND (reference sequence). CDR3 nucleotides: TGTGCCAGTCTCGGGACACCGTATGGCTACACCTTC. This encodes CASLGTPYGYTF.

This clone appeared a few times. V is TRBV10-3 and J is TRBJ2-3; 10 bases map to TRBD2. This CDR3 region has 15 residues. Trimming at V came to 0 bases and at J to 3 bases, leaving 0 bases not matched to a gene. CDR1 and CDR2 (germline): ENHRY, SYGVKD. CDR3 DNA: TGTGCCATCAGTGAGTCTAGCGGGAGGACAGATACGCAGTATTTT. Translated, it gives CAISESSGRTDTQYF.

The V and J genes are TRBV14 and TRBJ2-7; 8 nucleotides match TRBD1. The CDR3 length is 18 residues. V lost 4 bases to trimming and J lost 0 bases; unmatched junction nucleotides: 14. The germline gives CDR1 SGHDN, CDR2 FVKESK. CDR3 protein: CASSRKDGKDRASYEQYF. The CDR3 nucleotides are TGTGCCAGCAGCCGAAAAGATGGGAAGGACAGGGCCTCCTACGAGCAGTACTTC.

The chain recombines TRBV7-8 with TRBJ2-2; D is possibly TRBD1 (6 bases). V dropped 3 bases and J dropped 0 bases, with 8 bases sitting between them. The germline V gene encodes CDR1 SGHVS and CDR2 FQNEAQ. The length of the CDR3 is 15 residues. CDR3 protein: CASSLGAANTGELFF. In DNA, the CDR3 is TGTGCCAGCAGCTTGGGGGCGGCGAACACCGGGGAGCTGTTTTTT.

This chain joins TRBV28 and TRBJ2-7; 9 nucleotides line up with TRBD1. From germline, CDR1 is MDHEN and CDR2 SYDVKM. This CDR3 is built from 14 residues. V gave up 7 bases and J gave up 0 bases; unmatched junction bases: 4. The CDR3 protein is CASTPGQGSYEQYF. CDR3 DNA: TGTGCCAGCACCCCGGGACAGGGCTCCTACGAGCAGTACTTC.

This chain joins TRBV3-1 (or the pseudogene TRBV3-2) and TRBJ1-5; possibly TRBD1 for D (5 bases). There are 15 residues in the CDR3. The V and J ends lost 3 bases and 6 bases respectively, with 15 bases between them. Germline CDR1 is LGHDT and CDR2 is YNNKEL (reference sequence). The CDR3 loop is CASSQGRDVSQPQHF. The CDR3 coding sequence is TGTGCCAGCAGCCAGGGCAGGGATGTAAGTCAGCCCCAGCATTTT.

The count of this clone is one. This chain links TRBV5-4 with TRBJ2-4; 7 positions agree with TRBD1. Germline assignment: CDR1 SGHNT and CDR2 YYREEE (reference sequence). Trimming at V came to 4 bases and at J to 5 bases, leaving 9 bases not matched to a gene. The CDR3 is 15 residues long. CDR3 sequence: CASSPLQGNENIQYF. CDR3 DNA: TGTGCCAGCAGCCCTTTACAGGGGAACGAAAACATTCAGTACTTC.

The V and J genes are TRBV24-1 and TRBJ1-1; no reliable D call. The CDR3 spans 13 residues. V was trimmed by 10 bases and J by 5 bases, leaving 16 bases between them. Germline CDR1 is KGHDR and CDR2 is SFDVKD. The CDR3 spells CATSSAQRTEAFF. CDR3 nucleotides: TGTGCCACTTCTAGCGCACAGAGGACTGAAGCTTTCTTT.

The chain has TRBV5-1 and TRBJ2-1; 8 bases map to TRBD1. Per germline, CDR1 SGHRS and CDR2 YFSETQ. The CDR3 is 17 amino acids. V trimming: 3 bases; J trimming: 3 bases; junction bases outside the gene matches: 11. The CDR3 is CASSYSPAGTGYNEQFF. The CDR3, as DNA: TGCGCCAGCAGCTACTCACCCGCCGGGACAGGCTACAATGAGCAGTTCTTC.